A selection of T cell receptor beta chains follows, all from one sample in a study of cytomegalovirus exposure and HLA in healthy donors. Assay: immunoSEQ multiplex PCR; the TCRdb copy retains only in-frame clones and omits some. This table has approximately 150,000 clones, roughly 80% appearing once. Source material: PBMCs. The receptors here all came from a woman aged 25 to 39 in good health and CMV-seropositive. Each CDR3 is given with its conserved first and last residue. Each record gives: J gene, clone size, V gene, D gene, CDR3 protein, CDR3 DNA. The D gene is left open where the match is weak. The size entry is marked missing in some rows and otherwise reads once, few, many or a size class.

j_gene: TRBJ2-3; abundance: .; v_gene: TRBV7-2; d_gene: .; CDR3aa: CASSLPRQTDTQYF; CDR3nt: TGTGCCAGCAGCTTACCCAGACAGACAGATACGCAGTATTTT
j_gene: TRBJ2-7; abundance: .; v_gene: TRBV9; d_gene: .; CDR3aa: CASSPSGTTYEQYF; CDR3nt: TGTGCCAGCAGCCCCTCCGGGACAACCTACGAGCAGTACTTC
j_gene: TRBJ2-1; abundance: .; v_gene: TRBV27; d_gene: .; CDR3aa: CASGSADSTYNEQFF; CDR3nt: TGTGCCAGTGGGTCAGCGGACTCTACCTACAATGAGCAGTTCTTC
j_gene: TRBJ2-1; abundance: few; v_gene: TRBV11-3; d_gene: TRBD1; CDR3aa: CASSETGFSYNEQFF; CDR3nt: TGTGCCAGCAGCGAGACAGGGTTTTCCTACAATGAGCAGTTCTTC
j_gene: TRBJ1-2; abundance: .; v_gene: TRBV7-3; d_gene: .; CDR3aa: CASSLSSTGSYGYTF; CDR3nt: TGTGCCAGCAGCTTATCATCAACAGGGAGCTATGGCTACACCTTC
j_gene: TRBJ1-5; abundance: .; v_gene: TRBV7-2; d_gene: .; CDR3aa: CASSLIVYSNQPQHF; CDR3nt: TGTGCCAGCAGCCTTATAGTTTATAGCAATCAGCCCCAGCATTTT
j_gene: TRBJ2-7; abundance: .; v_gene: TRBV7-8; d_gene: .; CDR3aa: CASSLDLPGDEQYF; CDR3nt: TGTGCCAGCAGCTTAGATTTGCCAGGGGACGAGCAGTACTTC
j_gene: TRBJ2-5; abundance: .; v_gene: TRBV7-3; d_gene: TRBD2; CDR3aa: CASSLGPFIAGVRETQYF; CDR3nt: TGTGCCAGCAGCTTAGGCCCCTTTATAGCGGGGGTCAGGGAGACCCAGTACTTC
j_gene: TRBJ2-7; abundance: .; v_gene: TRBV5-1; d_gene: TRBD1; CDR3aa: CASSRDGQGPYEQYF; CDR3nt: TGCGCCAGCAGTCGCGACGGACAGGGCCCCTACGAGCAGTACTTC
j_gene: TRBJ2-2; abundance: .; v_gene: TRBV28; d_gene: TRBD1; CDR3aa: CASSPRDRGPNTGELFF; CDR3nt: TGTGCCAGCAGTCCGAGGGACAGGGGACCGAACACCGGGGAGCTGTTTTTT
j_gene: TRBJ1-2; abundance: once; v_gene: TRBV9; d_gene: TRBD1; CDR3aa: CASSTRQGYYGYTF; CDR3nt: TGTGCCAGCAGCACTCGACAGGGTTACTATGGCTACACCTTC
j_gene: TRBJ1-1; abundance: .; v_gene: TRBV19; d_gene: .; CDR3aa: CASSILGNTEAFF; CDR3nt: TGTGCCAGTAGTATTCTGGGCAACACTGAAGCTTTCTTT
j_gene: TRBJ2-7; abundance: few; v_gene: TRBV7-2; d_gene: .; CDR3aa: CASSFRVNEQYF; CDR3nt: TGTGCCAGCAGCTTCAGGGTAAACGAGCAGTACTTC
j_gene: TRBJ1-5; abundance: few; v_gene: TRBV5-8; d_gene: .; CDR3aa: CASSPLPTGSQHF; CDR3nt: TGTGCCAGCAGCCCATTACCGACAGGATCGCAGCATTTT
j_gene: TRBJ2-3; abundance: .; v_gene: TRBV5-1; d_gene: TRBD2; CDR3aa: CASSSAGGTDTQYF; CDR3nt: TGCGCCAGCAGTTCAGCGGGGGGAACAGATACGCAGTATTTT
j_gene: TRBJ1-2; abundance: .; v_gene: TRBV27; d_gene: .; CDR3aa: CASSYIGRLGNYGYTF; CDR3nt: TGTGCCAGCAGCTATATTGGGCGATTGGGCAACTATGGCTACACCTTC
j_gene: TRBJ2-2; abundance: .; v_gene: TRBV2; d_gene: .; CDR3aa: CASSDADTYTGELFF; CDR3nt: TGTGCCAGCAGTGACGCGGACACCTACACCGGGGAGCTGTTTTTT
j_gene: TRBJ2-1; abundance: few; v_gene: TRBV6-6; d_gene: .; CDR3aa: CASSYRTGQNSNEQFF; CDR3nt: TGTGCCAGCAGTTACCGAACCGGACAGAATTCCAATGAGCAGTTCTTC
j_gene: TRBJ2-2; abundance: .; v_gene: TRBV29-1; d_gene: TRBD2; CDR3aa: CSVGAGGDPGELFF; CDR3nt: TGCAGCGTTGGAGCGGGGGGGGATCCCGGGGAGCTGTTTTTT
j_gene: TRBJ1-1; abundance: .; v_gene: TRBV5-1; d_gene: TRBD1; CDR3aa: CASSPDRGRRYTEAFF; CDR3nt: TGCGCCAGCAGCCCGGACAGGGGGCGCAGGTACACTGAAGCTTTCTTT
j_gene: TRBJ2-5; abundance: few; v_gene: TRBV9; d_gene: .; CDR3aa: CASSAQSGFEYQETQYF; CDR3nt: TGTGCCAGCAGCGCCCAGTCAGGGTTTGAATACCAAGAGACCCAGTACTTC
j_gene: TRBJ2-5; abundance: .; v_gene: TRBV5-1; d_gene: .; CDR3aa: CASSLNRASGQETQYF; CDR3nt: TGCGCCAGCAGCTTAAACAGGGCTTCAGGCCAAGAGACCCAGTACTTC
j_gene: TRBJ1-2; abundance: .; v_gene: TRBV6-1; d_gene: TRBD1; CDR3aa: CASSELGQESSYTF; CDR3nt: TGTGCCAGCAGTGAACTGGGACAGGAGAGTAGCTACACCTTC
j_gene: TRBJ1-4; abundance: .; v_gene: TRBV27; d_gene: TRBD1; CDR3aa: CASSPYRGRANEKLFF; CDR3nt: TGTGCCAGCAGTCCTTACAGGGGACGGGCTAATGAAAAACTGTTTTTT
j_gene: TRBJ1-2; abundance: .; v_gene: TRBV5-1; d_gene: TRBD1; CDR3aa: CASSSNRGNYGYTF; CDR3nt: TGCGCCAGCAGCTCAAACAGGGGGAACTATGGCTACACCTTC
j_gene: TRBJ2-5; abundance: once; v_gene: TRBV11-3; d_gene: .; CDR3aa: CASSPGGIQETQYF; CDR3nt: TGTGCCAGCAGCCCTGGGGGCATCCAAGAGACCCAGTACTTC
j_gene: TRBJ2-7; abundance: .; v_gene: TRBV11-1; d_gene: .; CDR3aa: CASSTRARSYEQYF; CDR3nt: TGTGCCAGCAGCACCAGGGCTAGGTCGTACGAGCAGTACTTC
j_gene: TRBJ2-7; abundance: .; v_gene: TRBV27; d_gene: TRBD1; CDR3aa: CASSPSGDRGHEQYF; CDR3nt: TGTGCCAGCAGTCCATCCGGGGACAGGGGGCACGAGCAGTACTTC
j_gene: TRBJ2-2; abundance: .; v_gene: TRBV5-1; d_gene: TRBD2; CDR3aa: CATRGGYTTGELFF; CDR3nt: TGCGCCACCCGGGGGGGGTATACCACCGGGGAGCTGTTTTTT
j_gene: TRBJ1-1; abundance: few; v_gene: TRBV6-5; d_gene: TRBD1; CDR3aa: CASSRQGEAFF; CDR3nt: TGTGCCAGCAGTCGACAGGGGGAAGCTTTCTTT
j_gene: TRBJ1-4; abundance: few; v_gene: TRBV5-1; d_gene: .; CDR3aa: CASSLARQDYNEKLFF; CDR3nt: TGCGCCAGCAGCTTGGCCCGACAGGATTATAATGAAAAACTGTTTTTT
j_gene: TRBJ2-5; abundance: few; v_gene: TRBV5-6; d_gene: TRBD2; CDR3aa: CASSLLAGGRETQYF; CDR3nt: TGTGCCAGCAGCTTGCTAGCGGGGGGAAGAGAGACCCAGTACTTC
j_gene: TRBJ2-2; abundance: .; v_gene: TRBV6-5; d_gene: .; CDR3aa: CASSSLGGGELFF; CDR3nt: TGTGCCAGCAGTAGCCTAGGGGGCGGGGAGCTGTTTTTT
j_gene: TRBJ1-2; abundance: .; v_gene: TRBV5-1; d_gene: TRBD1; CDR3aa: CASSLRTGWYTF; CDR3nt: TGCGCCAGCAGCCTTCGGACAGGGTGGTACACCTTC
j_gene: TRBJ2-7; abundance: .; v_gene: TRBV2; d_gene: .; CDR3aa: CASMQGLGYEQYF; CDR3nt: TGTGCCAGCATGCAGGGATTAGGCTACGAGCAGTACTTC